The T cell receptor beta chain under discussion was sequenced for a study of T cells in Graves' hyperthyroidism and ophthalmopathy. Concerning this clonotype itself: Antigen unknown. An end of the junction does not agree with germline; a read error may underlie this.

Ophthalmopathy patients all had a Clinical Activity Score of at least 3, a NOSPECS grade of at least 4 and disease under 3 months old. Every diagnosis used clinical symptoms, serum thyroxine and TRAb, thyroid ultrasound and orbital computed tomography. This CDR3 has 18 residues. Looked up from germline, CDR1 is SEHNR and CDR2 is FQNEAQ (reference sequence). The investigators amplified TCR beta CDR3 regions from RNA transcripts. The primer set for the first-round RT-PCR of the TCR CDR3 was HTBI. In TCRdb, the multiplex PCR reads were re-called with MiXCR into one record per CDR3 protein. The sample records tens of thousands of distinct CDR3 sequences, just under 50% being singletons. Study-wide points: Also found in blood were most expanded thyroid clonotypes above 0.001.

This clonotype was obtained from a woman aged 30 to 39 with Graves' ophthalmopathy. Material: blood. The chain employs TRBV7-9 and TRBJ2-2, with 11 bases aligning to TRBD1. The CDR3 sequence: CASSFPLGQGAHTRELFF. CDR3 nucleotide sequence: TGTGCTAGCAGCTTCCCCCTTGGACAGGGGGCACACACCAGGGAGCTGTTTTTT.